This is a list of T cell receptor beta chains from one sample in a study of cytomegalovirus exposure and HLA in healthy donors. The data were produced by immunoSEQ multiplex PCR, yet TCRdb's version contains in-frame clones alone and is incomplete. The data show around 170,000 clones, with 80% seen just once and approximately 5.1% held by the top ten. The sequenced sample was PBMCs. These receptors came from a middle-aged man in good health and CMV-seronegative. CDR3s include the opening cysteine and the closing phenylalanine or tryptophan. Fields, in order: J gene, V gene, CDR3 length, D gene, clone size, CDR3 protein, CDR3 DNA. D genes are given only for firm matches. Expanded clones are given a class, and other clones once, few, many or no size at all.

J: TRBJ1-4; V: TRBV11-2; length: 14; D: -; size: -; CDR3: CASSRDRWTEKLFF; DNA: TGTGCCAGCAGCCGCGACAGGTGGACTGAAAAACTGTTTTTT
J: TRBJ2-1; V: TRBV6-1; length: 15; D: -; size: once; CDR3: CASTDLWRNYNEQFF; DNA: TGTGCCAGCACCGACCTTTGGCGGAATTACAATGAGCAGTTCTTC
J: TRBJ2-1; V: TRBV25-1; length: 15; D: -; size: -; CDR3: CASSERGLRYNEQFF; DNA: TGTGCCAGCAGTGAAAGGGGCCTTAGGTACAATGAGCAGTTCTTC
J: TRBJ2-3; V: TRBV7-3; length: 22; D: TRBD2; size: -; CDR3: CASSSPGGPGLAGGPGSDTQYF; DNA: TGTGCCAGCAGCTCCCCCGGGGGTCCGGGACTAGCGGGAGGGCCCGGGTCAGATACGCAGTATTTT
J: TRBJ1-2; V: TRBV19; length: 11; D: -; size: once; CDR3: CASSTRGSYTF; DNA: TGTGCCAGTAGTACAAGGGGTAGCTACACCTTC
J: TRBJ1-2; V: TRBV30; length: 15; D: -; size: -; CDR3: CAWITEREYNYGYTF; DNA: TGTGCCTGGATTACCGAGAGGGAGTATAACTATGGCTACACCTTC
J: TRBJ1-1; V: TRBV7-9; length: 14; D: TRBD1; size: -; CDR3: CASSLIFSGQGSFF; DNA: TGTGCCAGCAGCTTAATTTTTTCGGGACAGGGATCTTTCTTT
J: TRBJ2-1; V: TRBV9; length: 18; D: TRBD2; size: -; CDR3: CASSLSTGTSGSYNEQFF; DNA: TGTGCCAGCAGCCTCTCGACCGGGACTAGCGGATCCTACAATGAGCAGTTCTTC
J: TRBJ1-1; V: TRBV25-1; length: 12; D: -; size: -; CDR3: CASSTGILVAFF; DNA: TGTGCCAGCTCCACAGGCATTTTGGTAGCTTTCTTT
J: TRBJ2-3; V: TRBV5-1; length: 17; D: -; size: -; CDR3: CASSRPSGRSRTDTQYF; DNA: TGCGCCAGCAGCAGACCTTCGGGAAGGAGTAGAACAGATACGCAGTATTTT
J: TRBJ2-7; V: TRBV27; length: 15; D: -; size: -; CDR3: CASTRKGQGTYEQYF; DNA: TGTGCCAGCACCAGAAAAGGGCAGGGGACCTACGAGCAGTACTTC
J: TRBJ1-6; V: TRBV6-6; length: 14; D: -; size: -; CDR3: CASTPARSDSPLHF; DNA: TGTGCCAGCACCCCAGCGCGATCAGATTCACCCCTCCACTTT
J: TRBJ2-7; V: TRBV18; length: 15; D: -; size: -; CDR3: CASSPLLVGGSEQYF; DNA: TGTGCCAGCTCACCACTATTGGTGGGGGGAAGCGAGCAGTACTTC
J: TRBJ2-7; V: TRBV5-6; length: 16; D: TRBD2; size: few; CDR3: CASSTMIGRAAYEQYF; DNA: TGTGCCAGCAGCACTATGATCGGGAGGGCCGCCTACGAGCAGTACTTC
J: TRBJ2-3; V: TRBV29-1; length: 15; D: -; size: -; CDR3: CSVPPGGRVSDTQYF; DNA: TGCAGCGTTCCCCCGGGGGGCAGGGTTTCAGATACGCAGTATTTT
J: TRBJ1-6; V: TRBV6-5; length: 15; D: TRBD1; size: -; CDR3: CASSSRTGGRSTLHF; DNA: TGTGCCAGCAGTTCACGGACAGGGGGGAGGTCGACCCTCCACTTT
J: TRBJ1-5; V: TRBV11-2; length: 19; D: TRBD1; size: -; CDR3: CASSQGAWGQGYSNQPQHF; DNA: TGTGCCAGCAGTCAGGGGGCTTGGGGACAGGGGTATAGCAATCAGCCCCAGCATTTT
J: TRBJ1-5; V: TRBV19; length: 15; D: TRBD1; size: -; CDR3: CASRTGTGGNQPQHF; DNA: TGTGCCAGTAGGACCGGGACAGGGGGCAATCAGCCCCAGCATTTT
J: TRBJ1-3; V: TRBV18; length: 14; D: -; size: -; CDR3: CASQDSKSGNTIYF; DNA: TGTGCCAGTCAGGATTCTAAGTCTGGAAACACCATATATTTT
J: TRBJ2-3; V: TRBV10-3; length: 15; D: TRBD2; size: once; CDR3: CAISGTSGDTDTQYF; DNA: TGTGCCATCAGCGGGACTAGCGGGGACACAGATACGCAGTATTTT
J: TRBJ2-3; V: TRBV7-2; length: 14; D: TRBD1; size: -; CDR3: CASSSTQGADTQYF; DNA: TGTGCCAGCAGCTCCACGCAGGGGGCAGATACGCAGTATTTT
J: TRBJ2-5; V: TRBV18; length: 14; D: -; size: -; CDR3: CASSPPGDQETQYF; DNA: TGTGCCAGCTCACCGCCCGGGGACCAAGAGACCCAGTACTTC
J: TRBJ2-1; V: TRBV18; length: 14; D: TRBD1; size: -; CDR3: CASSPPATGNEQFF; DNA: TGTGCCAGCTCACCACCGGCGACAGGGAATGAGCAGTTCTTC
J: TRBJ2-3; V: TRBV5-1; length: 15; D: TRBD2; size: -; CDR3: CASSLAAGPTDTQYF; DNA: TGCGCCAGCAGCTTGGCAGCGGGACCCACAGATACGCAGTATTTT
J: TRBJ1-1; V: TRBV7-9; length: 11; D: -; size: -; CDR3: CASRQQVRAFF; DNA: TGTGCCAGCAGGCAACAGGTGCGGGCTTTCTTT
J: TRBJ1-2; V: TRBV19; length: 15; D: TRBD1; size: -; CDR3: CASSIRDRVTYGYTF; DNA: TGTGCCAGTAGTATCCGGGACAGGGTTACCTATGGCTACACCTTC